One sample yielded the 14 T cell receptor beta chains listed below, sequenced in a study of control samples from healthy donors and cancer patients. Libraries were prepared by immunoSEQ multiplex PCR; TCRdb keeps only in-frame clonotypes and omits some of them. This sample has more than 100,000 clones, with 85% to 90% found just once. Sequenced material: PBMCs. Receptors originate from a man aged 50 to 59 with head and neck cancer.

The chain is built from TRBV19 and TRBJ2-2, with TRBD1 matching 7 bases. V gave up 5 bases and J gave up 5 bases; unmatched junction bases: 14. CDR1 is LNHDA, CDR2 SQIVND, per germline (reference sequence). This CDR3 region has 17 residues. The CDR3 nucleotides read TGTGCCAGTAGTTACGGACAGGTCGGACTTTCTACCGGGGAGCTGTTTTTT. Translated, it gives CASSYGQVGLSTGELFF. The complete variable domain, with remaining parts taken from reference TRBV19 and TRBJ2-2, reads DGGITQSPKYLFRKEGQNVTLSCEQNLNHDAMYWYRQDPGQGLRLIYYSQIVNDFQKGDIAEGYSVSREKKESFPLTVTSAQKNPTAFYLCASSYGQVGLSTGELFFGEGSRLTVL.

The rearrangement uses TRBV7-9 and TRBJ2-1; no clear D gene. Germline values: CDR1 SEHNR, CDR2 FQNEAQ (reference sequence). The CDR3 sequence is 13 residues long. Trimming stripped 0 bases from V and 15 bases from J, with 15 bases between. The CDR3 region has the DNA TGTGCCAGCAGCTTAGCTCGGCCTCATGGTGGGTTCTTC. Its protein product is CASSLARPHGGFF.

This chain uses TRBV10-3 with TRBJ1-2, with no clear D. Looked up from germline, CDR1 is ENHRY and CDR2 is SYGVKD. CDR3 length: 14 residues. The V end lost 1 base, the J end lost 4 bases, and 10 bases lay between the germline ends. The CDR3 bases are TGTGCCATCAGTGAGTTGAGTGGTAGCTATGGCTACACCTTC. Protein sequence: CAISELSGSYGYTF.

This clone appeared a few times. This sequence joins TRBV12-5 and TRBJ1-3, with D possibly matching TRBD1 (6 bases). The ends were cut back, 1 base at V and 4 bases at J, with 14 bases in the middle. The length of the CDR3 is 16 residues. The germline V gene has CDR1 LGHNT and CDR2 FRNRAP. CDR3 amino acids: CASGLASGVGGNTIYF. CDR3 coding DNA: TGTGCTAGTGGTTTGGCCTCAGGGGTGGGAGGAAACACCATATATTTT.

This chain links TRBV2 with TRBJ1-2, with D possibly being TRBD1 (5 bases). Per germline, CDR1 SNHLY and CDR2 FYNNEI. Trimming pared 5 bases from V and 11 bases from J, leaving 21 bases between. This CDR3 spans 14 amino acids. CDR3 protein: CASSPLGAILRYTF. The CDR3 nucleotides read TGTGCCAGCAGTCCACTCGGGGCCATCCTTCGGTACACCTTC.

The V gene is TRBV21-1, the J gene TRBJ1-2. TRBV21-1 counts as a pseudogene. The CDR3 is 15 amino acids. The CDR3 coding sequence is TGTGCCAGCAGCCCCCAAGGAGGGGGAAATTATGGCTACACCTTC. Encoded protein: CASSPQGGGNYGYTF.

This sequence joins TRBV10-3 and TRBJ1-2, with 7 positions matching TRBD1. V was clipped by 4 bases and J by 4 bases; unmatched bases: 9. The CDR3 totals 15 residues. CDR1 and CDR2 from the germline V gene are ENHRY and SYGVKD. The CDR3 region has the DNA TGTGCCATCAGTGGAACAGGGGCTAACGTCTATGGCTACACCTTC. Translation: CAISGTGANVYGYTF.

J is TRBJ2-4 and V is TRBV2; 10 nucleotides align to TRBD2. The CDR3 is 16 residues long. Germline lookup yields CDR1 SNHLY and CDR2 FYNNEI. With 3 bases clipped from V and 6 bases from J, the junction kept 8 bases outside the gene matches. The CDR3 sequence is CASSEQSGGAVNIQYF. DNA for the CDR3: TGTGCCAGCAGTGAGCAGAGCGGGGGGGCTGTAAACATTCAGTACTTC. Variable domain in full (rest from reference TRBV2 and TRBJ2-4): EPEVTQTPSHQVTQMGQEVILRCVPISNHLYFYWYRQILGQKVEFLVSFYNNEISEKSEIFDDQFSVERPDGSNFTLKIRSTKLEDSAMYFCASSEQSGGAVNIQYFGAGTRLSVL.

The chain carries TRBV7-6 and TRBJ2-6; no clear D. V was clipped by 4 bases and J by 0 bases, with 7 bases between them. Per germline, CDR1 SGHVS and CDR2 FNYEAQ. The CDR3 length is 15 residues. CDR3 sequence (DNA): TGTGCCAGCAGCTCAGGACGCTCTGGGGCCAACGTCCTGACTTTC. It yields the protein CASSSGRSGANVLTF. The entire variable domain, with the rest obtained from reference TRBV7-6 and TRBJ2-6, is as follows: GAGVSQSPRYKVTKRGQDVALRCDPISGHVSLYWYRQALGQGPEFLTYFNYEAQQDKSGLPNDRFSAERPEGSISTLTIQRTEQRDSAMYRCASSSGRSGANVLTFGAGSRLTVL.

The chain joins TRBV24-1 to TRBJ2-1, with 9 bases that match TRBD2. Looked up from germline, CDR1 is KGHDR and CDR2 is SFDVKD. The CDR3 runs 14 residues. V trimming: 5 bases; J trimming: 4 bases; junction bases outside the gene matches: 2. CDR3 in amino acids: CATSAAGGYNEQFF. Here the CDR3 DNA reads TGTGCCACCAGTGCAGCGGGGGGTTACAATGAGCAGTTCTTC.

The chain couples TRBV9 to TRBJ1-4, with D tentatively TRBD1 (5 bases). In germline, CDR1 is SGDLS, CDR2 YYNGEE. The CDR3 covers 15 residues. The germline V and J ends were trimmed by 0 bases and 3 bases, with 9 bases remaining between them. The CDR3 loop reads CASSVAGGANEKLFF. DNA of the CDR3: TGTGCCAGCAGCGTAGCCGGGGGGGCTAATGAAAAACTGTTTTTT.

This chain joins TRBV7-6 and TRBJ2-7; D is undetermined. The V end lost 5 bases, the J end lost 5 bases, and 13 bases lay between the germline ends. The CDR3 runs 13 residues. Germline V lookup: CDR1 SGHVS, CDR2 FNYEAQ. CDR3 residues: CASSPRPGDEQYF. The CDR3 bases are TGTGCCAGCAGCCCCAGACCGGGTGACGAGCAGTACTTC.

This rearrangement joins TRBV7-8 to TRBJ1-1, with D unresolved. Trimming pared 2 bases from V and 0 bases from J, leaving 25 bases between. This CDR3 has 20 residues. Looked up from germline, CDR1 is SGHVS and CDR2 is FQNEAQ. CDR3 amino acids: CASSLKAYFPLGKMNTEAFF. CDR3 bases: TGTGCCAGCAGCTTAAAAGCCTACTTTCCCCTAGGGAAGATGAACACTGAAGCTTTCTTT.

The V gene is TRBV6-4, the J gene TRBJ2-3; possible D gene TRBD2, 5 bases. This CDR3 has 14 amino acids. Germline CDR1 MRHNA, CDR2 SNTAGT. V was cut by 8 bases and J by 4 bases, with 16 bases left in between. The CDR3 nucleotides read TGTGCCAGCCAATGGTGGAGGAGGCCAGATACGCAGTATTTT. Translated, it gives CASQWWRRPDTQYF.